This T cell receptor beta chain originates from a study of CD8 T cells in Susac syndrome. After extraction with the RNeasy kit, about 0.5 to 1 ug of the RNA was reverse transcribed using random hexamers. TCR beta CDR3 was amplified by immunoSEQ multiplex PCR. This amplification extended across 54 Vbeta and 13 Jbeta segments. TCRdb re-called the immunoSEQ multiplex PCR reads with MiXCR, one entry per CDR3 protein. This table has about 160,000 distinct CDR3 sequences, approximately 92% appearing once. Notes on this clonotype: What it binds is unknown.

Study outcomes and limitations: By the study's own acknowledgment, its TCR sequencing and HLA analysis included relatively few individuals.

Sequencing of TCR beta was undertaken in CD8+ and CD4+ T cells derived from blood. Germline V gives CDR1 SGHRS, CDR2 YFSETQ. The CDR3 consists of 14 residues. The V and J ends lost 6 bases and 7 bases respectively, with 19 bases between them. Sequenced sample: CD4+ T cells from PBMCs. The origin of this receptor is a human donor in good health. The rearrangement links TRBV5-1 to TRBJ1-2; no firm D call. The chain's CDR3 is CASKEQVSETGYTF. The CDR3 DNA reads as TGCGCCAGCAAAGAACAAGTCAGTGAGACTGGCTACACCTTC.